The 23 T cell receptor beta chains reported below all come from one sample, sequenced in a study of shared clonotypes between healthy human individuals. Assay used: immunoSEQ multiplex PCR; TCRdb lists only in-frame clones, some missing. The data contain about 480,000 clones, 79% of them singletons. The sequencing sample was made of PBMCs. The receptor set was obtained from a middle-aged woman in good health. Some clones in this sample may be carry-over from other donors' samples.

Comments on this clone: Other DNA sequences within the sample encode an identical CDR3. The chain has TRBV25-1 and TRBJ2-5, with D unresolved. The CDR3 runs to 13 residues. CDR1 is MGHDK, CDR2 SYGVNS, per germline. Between the trimmed V and J ends, which lost 3 bases and 3 bases, there was a span of 8 bases. Here the CDR3 reads CASSELVEETQYF. The DNA for the CDR3 is TGTGCCAGCAGTGAGCTCGTGGAAGAGACCCAGTACTTC.

This chain joins TRBV29-1 and TRBJ2-5, with 7 bases identical to TRBD1. The length of the CDR3 is 14 residues. Per germline, CDR1 SQVTM and CDR2 ANQGSEA. V dropped 2 bases and J dropped 5; count of bases not matched to a gene: 8. CDR3 nucleotides: TGCAGCGTTGAACTTAGGGGGCGCGACGAGACCCAGTACTTC. This sequence encodes CSVELRGRDETQYF.

This clone was detected only once. This sequence joins TRBV18 and TRBJ2-3; D is unresolved. Germline-derived CDR1 and CDR2 are KGHSH and LQKENI. The V gene lost 2 bases and the J gene lost 0 bases, with 12 bases spanning the gap. The CDR3 spans 16 residues. CDR3 in amino acids: CASSPAQLRSTDTQYF. DNA for the CDR3: TGTGCCAGCTCACCAGCGCAACTCCGAAGCACAGATACGCAGTATTTT.

This clone was seen a handful of times. This sample also contains other DNA sequences that code for the same CDR3. This sequence joins TRBV19 and TRBJ1-5, with D perhaps matching TRBD1 (5 bases). CDR1 and CDR2 from the germline V gene are LNHDA and SQIVND (reference sequence). V was cut by 5 bases and J by 4 bases, with 9 bases left in between. The CDR3 loop spans 13 amino acids. The CDR3 DNA sequence: TGTGCCAGTAGTTCCCAGGGAAATCAGCCCCAGCATTTT. Amino acids: CASSSQGNQPQHF.

CDR3 loop: CASSVTGLDEKLFF. CDR3 coding DNA: TGTGCCAGCAGTGTGACAGGCCTTGACGAAAAACTGTTTTTT. The chain recombines TRBV27 with TRBJ1-4; weak D call: TRBD1 (6 bases). The CDR3 has 14 amino acids. V lost 5 bases to trimming and J lost 8 bases, with 15 bases between them. Germline V CDR1 and CDR2: MNHEY, SMNVEV (reference sequence). Combining the CDR3 with reference TRBV27 and TRBJ1-4 gives the whole variable domain EAQVTQNPRYLITVTGKKLTVTCSQNMNHEYMSWYRQDPGLGLRQIYYSMNVEVTDKGDVPEGYKVSRKEKRNFPLILESPSPNQTSLYFCASSVTGLDEKLFFGSGTQLSVL.

The V gene is TRBV28, the J gene TRBJ1-5; D remains ambiguous. V was pared by 2 bases and J by 0 bases, with 8 bases between. Germline V CDR1 and CDR2: MDHEN, SYDVKM. This CDR3 has 15 residues. CDR3 nucleotides: TGTGCCAGCAGTTTAGGGAAGTATAGCAATCAGCCCCAGCATTTT. Translating it yields CASSLGKYSNQPQHF. Drawing the rest from reference TRBV28 and TRBJ1-5, the complete variable domain is DVKVTQSSRYLVKRTGEKVFLECVQDMDHENMFWYRQDPGLGLRLIYFSYDVKMKEKGDIPEGYSVSREKKERFSLILESASTNQTSMYLCASSLGKYSNQPQHFGDGTRLSIL.

V usage is TRBV5-1 and J usage is TRBJ2-1; 13 positions agree with TRBD2. CDR3 length: 15 residues. The germline gives CDR1 SGHRS, CDR2 YFSETQ. The junction had 9 bases not matched to a gene; V was cut back by 5 bases and J by 10 bases. CDR3 in DNA: TGCGCCAGCAGTATGGGGACTAGCGGGATGAACGAGCAGTTCTTC. It translates to CASSMGTSGMNEQFF.

The rearrangement joins TRBV7-2 to TRBJ2-1; perhaps TRBD2 as D (7 bases). Trimming shortened V by 5 bases and J by 4 bases, and 18 bases separated the two germline ends. Germline CDR1 reads SGHTA; CDR2 reads FQGNSA. This CDR3 contains 16 residues. This CDR3 reads CASSRAGASGYNEQFF. The CDR3 DNA reads as TGTGCCAGCAGCCGGGCGGGGGCTAGCGGATACAATGAGCAGTTCTTC.

CDR3 DNA sequence: TGTGCTATAGATCGGGGCTACTGGGAGCAGTACTTC. Its protein product is CAIDRGYWEQYF. J is TRBJ2-5 and V is TRBV6-9; D could derive from TRBD1 or TRBD2 (5 bases each). Germline assignment: CDR1 MNHGY and CDR2 SVAAGI. The CDR3 is 12 amino acids.

V usage is TRBV11-3 and J usage is TRBJ2-1; 7 bases fit TRBD2. The germline V gene has CDR1 SGHNT and CDR2 YENEEA. This CDR3 is 15 amino acids long. V trimming: 9 bases; J trimming: 3 bases; junction bases outside the gene matches: 11. In DNA, the CDR3 is TGTGCCAGTTCACGACGGGGGGTCGGCTACAATGAGCAGTTCTTC. Its protein is CASSRRGVGYNEQFF.

The chain is built from TRBV12-5 and TRBJ2-1; D may be TRBD1 or TRBD2 (5 bases each). The CDR3 is 13 residues long. Per the germline V gene, CDR1 is LGHNT and CDR2 is FRNRAP. The V end lost 5 bases, the J end lost 6 bases, and 11 bases lay between the germline ends. The CDR3 sequence is CASGVGAGNEQFF. CDR3 DNA: TGTGCTAGTGGTGTCGGGGCGGGCAATGAGCAGTTCTTC.

The rearrangement uses TRBV18 and TRBJ2-1, with TRBD2 identical over 9 bases. V was pared by 3 bases and J by 9 bases, with 9 bases of the junction left unmatched. The CDR3 has 15 amino acids. CDR1 KGHSH and CDR2 LQKENI come from the germline V gene. Here the CDR3 reads CASSPLAGDFGEQFF. CDR3 DNA sequence: TGTGCCAGCTCACCCTTAGCGGGAGATTTTGGTGAGCAGTTCTTC. The full variable domain, its missing parts supplied by reference TRBV18 and TRBJ2-1, is NAGVMQNPRHLVRRRGQEARLRCSPMKGHSHVYWYRQLPEEGLKFMVYLQKENIIDESGMPKERFSAEFPKEGPSILRIQQVVRGDSAAYFCASSPLAGDFGEQFFGPGTRLTVL.

This clone has only a few counts. The rearrangement links TRBV7-3 to TRBJ2-6, with 7 bases aligning to TRBD1. The CDR3 extends over 18 amino acids. Germline V gives CDR1 SGHTA, CDR2 FQGTGA. With 5 bases clipped from V and 1 base from J, the junction kept 11 bases outside the gene matches. The CDR3 region has the DNA TGTGCCAGCAGCCCTCTTGGGACAGCTAATTCTGGGGCCAACGTCCTGACTTTC. Translating it yields CASSPLGTANSGANVLTF.

In its sample, this clone was seen once. CDR3 residues: CASSIRGGTGGSGNQPQHF. The CDR3 DNA is TGTGCCAGTAGTATACGGGGAGGGACAGGGGGTTCGGGCAATCAGCCCCAGCATTTT. The chain combines TRBV19 with TRBJ1-5; 11 bases are a match to TRBD1. There are 19 residues in the CDR3. V shed 2 bases, J shed 2 bases, and the junction held 11 bases outside the gene matches. CDR1 and CDR2 (germline): LNHDA, SQIVND (reference sequence).

This chain links TRBV6-5 with TRBJ2-1; possibly TRBD1 or TRBD2 for D (6 bases each). The CDR3 is 12 amino acids. The V gene lost 5 bases and the J gene lost 9 bases, with 11 bases spanning the gap. CDR1 and CDR2 from the germline V gene are MNHEY and SVGAGI. CDR3 loop: CASSPEGGEQFF. CDR3 DNA: TGTGCCAGCAGTCCAGAGGGGGGTGAGCAGTTCTTC.

The chain links TRBV10-3 to TRBJ2-7, with TRBD1 matching over 8 bases. The ends lost 10 bases at V and 0 bases at J; junction bases unmatched: 5. CDR1 and CDR2 (germline): ENHRY, SYGVKD. There are 13 residues in the CDR3. CDR3 sequence reads: CATGQESSYEQYF. CDR3 DNA: TGTGCCACGGGACAGGAGAGCTCCTACGAGCAGTACTTC.

This clone appeared a single time. This chain uses TRBV21-1 with TRBJ2-5. TRBV21-1 is deemed a pseudogene. CDR3 length: 16 residues. CDR3 sequence reads: CASSKWVHLGQETQYF. The CDR3 DNA reads as TGTGCCAGCAGCAAATGGGTGCATCTAGGGCAAGAGACCCAGTACTTC.

This chain connects TRBV10-2 to TRBJ2-3; no clear D. The V and J ends lost 0 bases and 1 base respectively, with 5 bases between them. Germline CDR1 WSHSY, CDR2 SAAADI. The CDR3 totals 14 residues. This CDR3 is CASSESSGTDTQYF. The CDR3 region has the DNA TGCGCCAGCAGTGAGTCGTCAGGCACAGATACGCAGTATTTT.

The rearrangement uses TRBV11-1 and TRBJ2-3; D gene ambiguous. V lost 1 base and J 11 bases, leaving 13 bases between the germline ends. The CDR3 spans 13 residues. The germline V gene encodes CDR1 SGHAT and CDR2 FQDESV (reference sequence). For the CDR3, the DNA is TGTGCCAGCAGCTTAGGAGGACCCGGCGAGCAGTATTTT. Translating gives CASSLGGPGEQYF.

The V gene is TRBV5-8, the J gene TRBJ2-5, with TRBD2 identical over 7 bases. This CDR3 spans 15 amino acids. Trimming cost V 4 bases and J 0 bases; bases outside gene matches: 6. CDR1 is SGHTS, CDR2 YDEGEE, per germline. CDR3 bases: TGTGCCAGCAGCCTCGGAACTAGCGACCAAGAGACCCAGTACTTC. It codes for CASSLGTSDQETQYF.

This chain joins TRBV10-3 and TRBJ2-5, with 15 bases that match TRBD2. This CDR3 comprises 17 residues. Germline V gene sequence: CDR1 ENHRY, CDR2 SYGVKD. V gave up 6 bases and J gave up 0 bases; unmatched junction bases: 5. The CDR3 spells CAIRPGLAGGYQETQYF. The CDR3 DNA reads TGTGCCATCAGGCCGGGACTAGCGGGAGGCTACCAAGAGACCCAGTACTTC.

This chain connects TRBV2 to TRBJ2-2, with 10 positions matching TRBD2. V trimming: 4 bases; J trimming: 4 bases; junction bases outside the gene matches: 3. CDR1 is SNHLY and CDR2 is FYNNEI in the germline V gene. The CDR3 totals 15 residues. The CDR3 loop reads CASSAKREGTGELFF. DNA for the CDR3: TGTGCCAGCAGTGCTAAGCGGGAGGGCACCGGGGAGCTGTTTTTT.

The rearrangement joins TRBV2 to TRBJ1-4; unclear D gene. The germline CDR1 and CDR2 sequences are SNHLY and FYNNEI. The germline V and J ends were trimmed by 5 bases and 5 bases, with 12 bases remaining between them. This CDR3 is built from 14 residues. In DNA form, the CDR3 reads TGTGCCAGCAGTCCCTGGACCGCGAATGAAAAACTGTTTTTT. This encodes CASSPWTANEKLFF.